The clone carrying this T cell receptor beta chain has ten or more counts. What it recognizes is unknown. Via MiXCR, TCRdb re-called the RT-PCR reads, giving one row per CDR3 protein. The table has some 850,000 distinct CDR3 sequences, around 18% seen once; the top ten hold roughly 11%. This sample stems from a study of response to subunit inactivated influenza vaccine. The CDR3 is 13 amino acids. The J segment lost 5 bases and the V segment lost 4 bases, leaving 5 bases of the junction unmatched. The germline CDR1 and CDR2 sequences are DFQATT and SNEGSKA (reference sequence). Study-wide results and caveats: Authors suggested few new T cells are recruited by each seasonal influenza vaccination.

The source is a man in his fifties or sixties who received an inactivated influenza vaccine. This chain links TRBV20-1 with TRBJ2-5; 9 nucleotides match TRBD1. The sample here was PBMCs from blood, taken roughly 5 days after vaccination. The CDR3 loop reads CSATRDRAETQYF. The DNA for the CDR3 is TGCAGTGCTACCCGGGACAGGGCGGAGACCCAGTACTTC.